Presented here are 22 T cell receptor beta chains from one specimen sequenced in a study of T cells in Graves' hyperthyroidism and ophthalmopathy. The CDR3 regions of TCR beta were amplified from RNA transcripts. Initially, a first-round RT-PCR of the TCR CDR3 employed the HTBI primer set. TCRdb re-called the multiplex PCR reads through MiXCR, storing one row per CDR3 protein. The sample includes 490,000 or so distinct CDR3 sequences, about 20% of them seen just once. The specimen was blood. All receptors come from a woman between 70 and 85 years old with Graves' ophthalmopathy.

The rearrangement links TRBV10-3 to TRBJ1-5, with D uncertain. Germline-derived CDR1 and CDR2 are ENHRY and SYGVKD. V was clipped by 5 bases and J by 0 bases, with 8 bases between them. The CDR3 sequence is 14 residues long. The CDR3 protein is CAISSVNSNQPQHF. CDR3 in DNA: TGTGCCATCAGTTCCGTAAATAGCAATCAGCCCCAGCATTTT.

J is TRBJ2-7 and V is TRBV3-1; D call uncertain. The V gene's germline CDR1 is LGHDT and CDR2 YNNKEL (reference sequence). There are 14 residues in the CDR3. With 1 base removed from V and 4 bases from J, the gap between germline ends came to 11 bases. CDR3 residues: CASSQGFMAYEQYF. DNA for the CDR3: TGTGCCAGCAGCCAAGGGTTCATGGCGTACGAGCAGTACTTC.

This clonotype was picked up a small number of times. The chain combines TRBV7-3 with TRBJ2-1, with 13 bases fitting TRBD2. V shed 2 bases and J 7 bases; nucleotides not matched to a gene: 5. From germline, CDR1 is SGHTA and CDR2 FQGTGA. CDR3 length: 16 residues. The CDR3 protein is CASSLSGLAGVNEQFF. The CDR3 DNA reads TGTGCCAGCAGCTTATCCGGACTAGCGGGAGTAAATGAGCAGTTCTTC.

The chain employs TRBV3-1 and TRBJ1-5; D unresolved. Per the germline V gene, CDR1 is LGHDT and CDR2 is YNNKEL (reference sequence). The CDR3 consists of 15 residues. Trimming took off 0 bases at V and 3 bases at J, with 9 bases between the two ends. The CDR3, as DNA: TGTGCCAGCAGCCAAGACACGGGGTCCAATCAGCCCCAGCATTTT. It is translated as CASSQDTGSNQPQHF.

In DNA form, the CDR3 reads TGCGCCAGCAGCCAAGTGCCTCCCTTAGCTAACTATGGCTACACCTTC. This encodes CASSQVPPLANYGYTF. This chain links TRBV4-1 with TRBJ1-2; D not certain. Looked up from germline, CDR1 is MGHRA and CDR2 is YSYEKL. This CDR3 region has 16 residues. Trimming removed 1 base at V and 0 bases at J, with 12 bases between.

This clonotype was seen at least ten times. This sequence joins TRBV3-1 and TRBJ2-7; D may be TRBD1 (5 bases). In germline, CDR1 is LGHDT, CDR2 YNNKEL (reference sequence). Trimming left V 3 bases short and J 2 bases short, with 11 bases between. This CDR3 is built from 14 residues. The CDR3 nucleotides are TGTGCCAGCAGCCAGCACGACAGAACCTACGAGCAGTACTTC. Translated: CASSQHDRTYEQYF.

The chain employs TRBV20-1 and TRBJ1-2; TRBD1 aligns across 7 bases. The CDR3 is 15 residues long. Germline CDR1 DFQATT, CDR2 SNEGSKA (reference sequence). With 5 bases clipped from V and 7 bases from J, the junction kept 16 bases outside the gene matches. The DNA of the CDR3 is TGCAGTGCTCGCGATGGCGGGACAGCCCTGCCTGGCTACACCTTC. This translates into CSARDGGTALPGYTF.

This clonotype was seen a handful of times. The chain links TRBV15 to TRBJ1-4; D is unclear. The V gene lost 3 bases and the J gene lost 8 bases, with 10 bases spanning the gap. Germline CDR1 and CDR2: LNHNV and YYDKDF (reference sequence). CDR3 length: 13 amino acids. The CDR3 is CATSRALEEKLFF. The CDR3 DNA reads as TGTGCCACCAGCAGGGCCCTAGAGGAAAAACTGTTTTTT.

For this clonotype: This may be a read error: a much more frequent sequence differs by one nucleotide. The CDR3 does not end in the conserved phenylalanine or tryptophan, so this is likely a read error. This chain uses TRBV28 with TRBJ2-5; D could derive from TRBD1 or TRBD2 (6 bases each). This CDR3 comprises 13 residues. Trimming shortened V by 2 bases and J by 7 bases, and 11 bases separated the two germline ends. Germline CDR1 MDHEN, CDR2 SYDVKM. The CDR3 loop is CASSLTGGVTQYL. CDR3 in DNA: TGTGCCAGCAGTTTAACCGGGGGCGTGACCCAGTACCTC.

There are many counts of this clonotype. The chain recombines TRBV20-1 with TRBJ2-3; D unclear. V was trimmed by 5 bases and J by 0 bases, leaving 6 bases between them. The CDR3 runs 12 residues. Per the germline V gene, CDR1 is DFQATT and CDR2 is SNEGSKA (reference sequence). The CDR3 sequence: CSAYASTDTQYF. The CDR3 nucleotides are TGCAGTGCTTACGCCAGCACAGATACGCAGTATTTT.

Only one count was recorded for this clonotype. The rearrangement joins TRBV6-2 or TRBV6-3 to TRBJ2-1; 10 nucleotides match TRBD2. The CDR3 totals 15 residues. The germline CDR1 and CDR2 sequences are MNHEY and SVGEGT. V was clipped by 6 bases and J by 7 bases; unmatched bases: 9. CDR3 residues: CASRVTGLAINEQFF. The CDR3, as DNA: TGTGCCAGCAGGGTCACGGGACTAGCGATAAATGAGCAGTTCTTC.

CDR3 loop: CASSLLGPRTEAFF. Here the CDR3 DNA reads TGTGCCAGCAGCTTATTGGGGCCTCGCACTGAAGCTTTCTTT. The J gene is TRBJ1-1, the V gene TRBV7-2, with D tentatively TRBD1 (5 bases). This CDR3 comprises 14 residues. Germline CDR1 SGHTA, CDR2 FQGNSA. The V end lost 2 bases, the J end lost 4 bases, and 11 bases lay between the germline ends. The full variable domain, its missing parts supplied by reference TRBV7-2 and TRBJ1-1, is GAGVSQSPSNKVTEKGKDVELRCDPISGHTALYWYRQSLGQGLEFLIYFQGNSAPDKSGLPSDRFSAERTGGSVSTLTIQRTQQEDSAVYLCASSLLGPRTEAFFGQGTRLTVV.

The DNA for the CDR3 is TGTGCCAGCAGTCAGGGGACCGCCTACAATGAGCAGTTCTTC. Amino acids: CASSQGTAYNEQFF. The rearrangement uses TRBV12-3 or TRBV12-4 and TRBJ2-1, with D possibly TRBD1 on 6 matching bases. V shed 5 bases and J shed 2 bases, with 10 bases lying between them. The CDR3 is made up of 14 amino acids.

This clonotype was counted many times. This chain joins TRBV2 and TRBJ2-7; D is unresolved. Germline V gene data show CDR1 as SNHLY and CDR2 as FYNNEI. The CDR3 is made up of 14 amino acids. V was shortened by 5 bases and J by 6 bases, with 17 bases between the two germline ends. In DNA form, the CDR3 reads TGTGCCAGCAGTAGGACCTCCGGAAACTCCGAGCAGTACTTC. This sequence encodes CASSRTSGNSEQYF.

This clonotype was counted ten times or more. The chain recombines TRBV6-1 with TRBJ2-1; D is unclear. V was trimmed by 5 bases and J by 1 base, leaving 12 bases between them. Germline V gene data show CDR1 as MNHNS and CDR2 as SASEGT. CDR3 size: 15 residues. CDR3: CASSPSGESYNEQFF. In DNA form, the CDR3 reads TGTGCCAGCAGTCCTTCTGGCGAATCCTACAATGAGCAGTTCTTC.

The chain joins TRBV6-1 to TRBJ2-7; 8 bases fit TRBD1. This CDR3 is built from 15 residues. The germline gives CDR1 MNHNS, CDR2 SASEGT. V shed 5 bases and J 9 bases; nucleotides not matched to a gene: 15. CDR3 bases: TGTGCCAGCAGTCCCCCTGGGACAGGTAGCCCGCCGCAGTACTTC. Protein: CASSPPGTGSPPQYF.

The V gene is TRBV28, the J gene TRBJ1-5, with 9 bases that match TRBD1. V lost 2 bases to trimming and J lost 6 bases; unmatched junction nucleotides: 11. The CDR3 loop spans 17 amino acids. The germline gives CDR1 MDHEN, CDR2 SYDVKM. The CDR3 loop is CASSLDPPGQGTQPQHF. The CDR3 bases are TGTGCCAGCAGTTTAGACCCCCCGGGACAGGGTACTCAGCCCCAGCATTTT.

The chain joins TRBV4-1 to TRBJ2-1, with D hard to call. This CDR3 is 16 amino acids long. The germline V and J ends were trimmed by 2 bases and 2 bases, with 13 bases remaining between them. Germline values: CDR1 MGHRA, CDR2 YSYEKL. CDR3 sequence (DNA): TGCGCCAGCAGCCAAACCTCCCAGCGAACCTACAATGAGCAGTTCTTC. This encodes CASSQTSQRTYNEQFF.

This clonotype was recorded at least ten times. The V and J genes are TRBV6-2 or TRBV6-3 and TRBJ2-1, with 13 bases identical to TRBD2. The germline CDR1 and CDR2 sequences are MNHEY and SVGEGT. Losses at the gene ends were 0 bases for V and 6 bases for J; bases not matched to a gene: 2. The CDR3 contains 16 residues. CDR3 nucleotides: TGTGCCAGCAGTTACTCGGGGACTAGCGGGGCCAATGAGCAGTTCTTC. Its protein is CASSYSGTSGANEQFF.

This chain joins TRBV2 and TRBJ1-4; 8 bases map to TRBD1. Germline V gene sequence: CDR1 SNHLY, CDR2 FYNNEI. Trimming cost V 6 bases and J 4 bases; bases outside gene matches: 19. The CDR3 loop spans 19 amino acids. The CDR3 is CASREWAQYRGALNEKLFF. The CDR3 coding sequence is TGTGCCAGCAGGGAGTGGGCCCAGTACAGGGGGGCCCTTAATGAAAAACTGTTTTTT.

This chain links TRBV19 with TRBJ1-1; D is uncertain. This CDR3 has 14 amino acids. V shed 5 bases and J shed 3 bases, with 13 bases lying between them. Germline CDR1 LNHDA, CDR2 SQIVND (reference sequence). The CDR3 loop is CASSPLLLHTEAFF. The CDR3 region has the DNA TGTGCCAGTAGTCCCCTCCTGCTACACACTGAAGCTTTCTTT.

This clonotype came up a few times. CDR3: CASSLEYSSYNEQFF. The CDR3 DNA sequence: TGTGCCAGCAGCTTAGAATACTCCTCCTACAATGAGCAGTTCTTC. The rearrangement uses TRBV7-2 and TRBJ2-1, with D uncertain. Trimming stripped 1 base from V and 0 bases from J, with 7 bases between. Germline values: CDR1 SGHTA, CDR2 FQGNSA. This CDR3 is 15 amino acids long. The variable domain in full, completed from reference TRBV7-2 and TRBJ2-1, reads GAGVSQSPSNKVTEKGKDVELRCDPISGHTALYWYRQSLGQGLEFLIYFQGNSAPDKSGLPSDRFSAERTGGSVSTLTIQRTQQEDSAVYLCASSLEYSSYNEQFFGPGTRLTVL.